The 26 T cell receptor beta chains given below trace back to one sample, sequenced in a study of T cells in Graves' hyperthyroidism and ophthalmopathy (dated by TCRdb to the late 2010s). The library came from multiplex PCR. The instrument was an Illumina HiSeq 2000. TCR beta CDR3 regions were amplified from RNA transcripts. The first round of RT-PCR for the TCR CDR3 was performed with the HTBI primer set and the Qiagen OneStep RT-PCR kit. TCRdb itself trimmed the public reads at Q25 with fastp, ran MiXCR and retained productive beta chains. One record per CDR3 amino acid sequence lists the most common genes and DNA. Here the sample has roughly 380,000 distinct CDR3 sequences; 15% to 20% occur a single time. Around 3.4% of the sample is held by the ten biggest clonotypes. The sample consisted of blood. All receptors come from a woman aged 18-35 years with Graves' hyperthyroidism.

This clonotype was picked up many times. V and J are TRBV12-3 or TRBV12-4 and TRBJ2-7, with 7 positions matching TRBD2. V was clipped by 8 bases and J by 3 bases; unmatched bases: 4. The CDR3 loop spans 12 amino acids. Here the CDR3 DNA reads TGTGCCAGCGGAGGACTAGGCTACGAGCAGTACTTC. It specifies CASGGLGYEQYF.

Points on this clonotype: The junction shows a germline mismatch at one end, possibly a read error. The chain has TRBV10-3 and TRBJ2-7; 9 bases map to TRBD1. The CDR3 is 11 amino acids. CDR1 and CDR2 from the germline V gene are ENHRY and SYGVKD. The CDR3 DNA follows: TGTGCCATCAGTGAGGGGACAGGGACCATGTTC. This translates into CAISEGTGTMF.

This clonotype was seen at least ten times. Written as DNA, the CDR3 is TGCGCCAGCAGCTTCGCGGGACAGGGGACCTACGAGCAGTACTTC. Its translation is CASSFAGQGTYEQYF. The chain uses TRBV5-1 and TRBJ2-7; 10 nucleotides agree with TRBD1. Trimming removed 2 bases from V and 2 bases from J; junction bases left unmatched: 4. The germline V gene encodes CDR1 SGHRS and CDR2 YFSETQ. This CDR3 has 15 amino acids.

This clonotype appeared many times. The chain combines TRBV12-5 with TRBJ2-5; no clear D gene. This CDR3 contains 13 residues. Germline V gene sequence: CDR1 LGHNT, CDR2 FRNRAP. Trimming took 4 bases from V and 4 from J, leaving 10 bases between them. The CDR3 DNA sequence: TGTGCTAGTGGTTCACGTCCCGGAGAGACCCAGTACTTC. Translating gives CASGSRPGETQYF.

At least ten counts were recorded for this clonotype. The chain joins TRBV11-2 to TRBJ2-7; no reliable D call. The V end was cut by 5 bases, the J end by 3 bases, with 14 bases between. The CDR3 is 14 residues long. Looked up from germline, CDR1 is SGHAT and CDR2 is FQNNGV. Written as DNA, the CDR3 is TGTGCCAGCAGCCAAGGACGGGCCTACTACGAGCAGTACTTC. It yields the protein CASSQGRAYYEQYF.

The table lists this clonotype with a few counts. The chain carries TRBV2 and TRBJ2-5, with D perhaps TRBD2 (5 bases). V shed 2 bases and J shed 2 bases, with 12 bases lying between them. This CDR3 is built from 15 residues. The germline V gene encodes CDR1 SNHLY and CDR2 FYNNEI. The CDR3 spells CASSELSRDQETQYF. As DNA, the CDR3 is TGTGCCAGCAGTGAATTGTCCCGGGATCAAGAGACCCAGTACTTC.

This chain joins TRBV4-3 and TRBJ1-1; D not resolved. The V end was cut by 1 base, the J end by 3 bases, with 30 bases between. This CDR3 region has 21 residues. CDR1 and CDR2 from the germline V gene are LGHNA and YSLEER. The CDR3 loop reads CASSQVGPQRWARRGDTEAFF. The CDR3 DNA reads TGCGCCAGCAGCCAAGTAGGGCCCCAACGCTGGGCCCGCCGTGGGGACACTGAAGCTTTCTTT.

This clonotype appeared many times. V gene TRBV11-2 combines with J gene TRBJ1-2, with 9 nucleotides matching TRBD1. From germline, CDR1 is SGHAT and CDR2 FQNNGV. The CDR3 is made up of 14 amino acids. V shed 5 bases, J shed 5 bases, and the junction held 6 bases outside the gene matches. CDR3 DNA: TGTGCCAGCAGCCGATTACAGGGGGCTTATGGCTACACCTTC. It translates to CASSRLQGAYGYTF.

The chain has TRBV3-1 and TRBJ2-7; 13 nucleotides align to TRBD2. Germline V CDR1 and CDR2: LGHDT, YNNKEL (reference sequence). Losses at the gene ends were 5 bases for V and 0 bases for J; bases not matched to a gene: 4. CDR3 length: 16 residues. The DNA of the CDR3 is TGTGCCAGCAGCTGGACTAGCGGGGGCAGCTCCTACGAGCAGTACTTC. The encoded protein is CASSWTSGGSSYEQYF.

Many counts were recorded for this clonotype. The chain recombines TRBV19 with TRBJ1-2; D call uncertain. V was cut by 5 bases and J by 5 bases, with 12 bases left in between. CDR1 LNHDA and CDR2 SQIVND come from the germline V gene (reference sequence). The CDR3 extends over 13 amino acids. The CDR3 DNA reads as TGTGCCAGTAGTTTAACCGGGCGATATGGCTACACCTTC. It codes for CASSLTGRYGYTF. The entire variable domain, with the rest obtained from reference TRBV19 and TRBJ1-2, is as follows: DGGITQSPKYLFRKEGQNVTLSCEQNLNHDAMYWYRQDPGQGLRLIYYSQIVNDFQKGDIAEGYSVSREKKESFPLTVTSAQKNPTAFYLCASSLTGRYGYTFGSGTRLTVV.

A few counts support this clonotype. V and J are TRBV9 and TRBJ2-2; the match to TRBD1 covers 8 bases. CDR1 and CDR2 (germline): SGDLS, YYNGEE. V lost 4 bases and J lost 3; bases outside the gene matches: 5. The CDR3 contains 15 residues. This CDR3 reads CASSPQDRDTGELFF. The CDR3 coding sequence is TGTGCCAGCAGCCCTCAGGACAGGGACACCGGGGAGCTGTTTTTT. Full variable domain (remainder filled in from reference TRBV9 and TRBJ2-2): DSGVTQTPKHLITATGQRVTLRCSPRSGDLSVYWYQQSLDQGLQFLIQYYNGEERAKGNILERFSAQQFPDLHSELNLSSLELGDSALYFCASSPQDRDTGELFFGEGSRLTVL.

This clonotype was seen many times. The chain has TRBV12-3 or TRBV12-4 and TRBJ2-5; perhaps TRBD1 as D (5 bases). The length of the CDR3 is 14 residues. V dropped 2 bases and J dropped 3 bases, with 10 bases sitting between them. The DNA of the CDR3 is TGTGCCAGCAGTTTAATGGACACAGAAGAGACCCAGTACTTC. This encodes CASSLMDTEETQYF.

This clonotype showed up just a few times. The gene calls are TRBV20-1 and TRBJ1-2, with 9 bases matching TRBD1. The junction had 6 bases not matched to a gene; V was cut back by 6 bases and J by 4 bases. The CDR3 extends over 13 amino acids. Germline lookup yields CDR1 DFQATT and CDR2 SNEGSKA (reference sequence). The CDR3 reads CSASDRGSYGYTF. The CDR3, as DNA: TGCAGTGCCAGCGACAGGGGGAGCTATGGCTACACCTTC.

This clonotype was recorded at least ten times. Compared with germline, one end of the junction differs, possibly owing to a read error. The V gene is TRBV20-1, the J gene TRBJ2-2, with 10 bases identical to TRBD2. Germline V gene data show CDR1 as DFQATT and CDR2 as SNEGSKA (reference sequence). This CDR3 is 16 amino acids long. For the CDR3, the DNA is TGCAGCGCTAAGAGGGCTAGCGGGGGGAACACCGGGGAGCTGTTTTTT. It translates to CSAKRASGGNTGELFF.

At least ten counts were recorded for this clonotype. J is TRBJ2-7 and V is TRBV11-2, with D unclear. The CDR3 covers 15 residues. V dropped 0 bases and J dropped 4 bases, with 13 bases sitting between them. Germline lookup yields CDR1 SGHAT and CDR2 FQNNGV. The CDR3 reads CASSLELLNTYEQYF. The CDR3, as DNA: TGTGCCAGCAGCTTAGAACTATTGAATACTTACGAGCAGTACTTC.

This clonotype was counted many times. This sequence joins TRBV6-1 and TRBJ2-7, with D perhaps TRBD1 (6 bases). V was pared by 7 bases and J by 3 bases, with 16 bases between. This CDR3 contains 14 residues. Per the germline V gene, CDR1 is MNHNS and CDR2 is SASEGT. The CDR3 DNA reads as TGTGCCAGCATCGTCGGGACAAGTGTCTACGAGCAGTACTTC. Protein: CASIVGTSVYEQYF.

This clonotype showed up just a few times. J is TRBJ2-7 and V is TRBV12-3 or TRBV12-4, with D hard to call. V lost 8 bases, J lost 3 bases, and 20 bases lay in between. The length of the CDR3 is 15 residues. The CDR3 protein is CASASTAYGFYEQYF. CDR3 DNA sequence: TGTGCCAGCGCTTCCACCGCGTACGGGTTCTACGAGCAGTACTTC.

This clonotype has at least ten counts. The chain recombines TRBV20-1 with TRBJ2-7; D possibly matches TRBD1 or TRBD2 (6 bases each). The CDR3 has 13 amino acids. Per germline, CDR1 DFQATT and CDR2 SNEGSKA (reference sequence). Trimming left V 8 bases short and J 1 base short, with 15 bases between. CDR3 region: CSPGAEGSYEQYF. CDR3 coding DNA: TGCAGTCCAGGGGCGGAGGGTTCCTACGAGCAGTACTTC.

A few counts support this clonotype. At one end, the junction sequence differs from germline, possibly due to a read error. The chain links TRBV7-6 to TRBJ1-3; 9 bases line up with TRBD1. CDR3 size: 18 residues. Germline lookup yields CDR1 SGHVS and CDR2 FNYEAQ. CDR3 region: CAGSFFLPGQGSGNTIYF. CDR3 DNA: TGTGCCGGCAGCTTTTTCCTTCCGGGACAGGGCTCTGGAAACACCATATATTTT.

This clonotype came up many times. This chain connects TRBV6-1 to TRBJ2-2; no clear D. Germline V gives CDR1 MNHNS, CDR2 SASEGT. V dropped 4 bases and J dropped 4 bases, with 7 bases sitting between them. The CDR3 spans 13 residues. CDR3 in DNA: TGTGCCAGCAGTGGCACTACCACCGGGGAGCTGTTTTTT. Protein product: CASSGTTTGELFF.

Many counts were recorded for this clonotype. This sequence joins TRBV27 and TRBJ1-1; tentative D call: TRBD1 (6 bases). V was clipped by 5 bases and J by 4 bases, with 14 bases between them. This CDR3 is 14 amino acids long. Germline V gene sequence: CDR1 MNHEY, CDR2 SMNVEV (reference sequence). CDR3 nucleotides: TGTGCCAGCAGTCCCGGGACACCGGGCACTGAAGCTTTCTTT. Protein: CASSPGTPGTEAFF.

There are many counts of this clonotype. The gene calls are TRBV30 and TRBJ1-6; 7 bases are shared with TRBD1. The CDR3 covers 15 residues. With 1 base clipped from V and 5 bases from J, the junction kept 5 bases outside the gene matches. CDR1 is GTSNPN, CDR2 SVGIG, per germline (reference sequence). Written as DNA, the CDR3 is TGTGCCTGGAGTGCCGGACAGGCAAATAATTCACCCCTCCACTTT. Its protein is CAWSAGQANNSPLHF.

Ten or more counts support this clonotype. The V and J genes are TRBV5-1 and TRBJ1-3, with unresolved D. The CDR3 totals 15 residues. Trimming took 2 bases from V and 2 from J, leaving 11 bases between them. Germline assignment: CDR1 SGHRS and CDR2 YFSETQ. In DNA form, the CDR3 reads TGCGCCAGCAGCTTAGAGGGAGGTACTGGAAACACCATATATTTT. This gives the protein CASSLEGGTGNTIYF.

This clonotype was seen at least ten times. The chain is built from TRBV5-1 and TRBJ2-7, with TRBD1 identical over 8 bases. J lost 7 bases, V lost 4 bases, and 7 bases had no gene match. The CDR3 is made up of 13 amino acids. The germline V gene has CDR1 SGHRS and CDR2 YFSETQ. The CDR3 loop is CASSRDRGEEQYF. CDR3 coding DNA: TGCGCCAGCAGCCGAGACAGGGGAGAGGAGCAGTACTTC.

With respect to this clonotype: No conserved phenylalanine or tryptophan ends this CDR3, so it is likely a read error. This chain connects TRBV6-5 to TRBJ1-1, with a possible D match to TRBD1 (5 bases). The CDR3 is 13 amino acids. CDR1 MNHEY and CDR2 SVGAGI come from the germline V gene. V dropped 6 bases and J dropped 4 bases, with 12 bases sitting between them. The CDR3 region is CASRYEGITEAFY. The DNA for the CDR3 is TGTGCCAGCAGATACGAGGGGATCACTGAAGCTTTCTAT.

This clonotype was seen many times. The chain combines TRBV11-1 with TRBJ2-1, with D hard to call. The CDR3 length is 13 residues. V lost 5 bases to trimming and J lost 6 bases, with 11 bases between them. Germline-derived CDR1 and CDR2 are SGHAT and FQDESV (reference sequence). CDR3 protein: CASSINRVNEQFF. CDR3 DNA sequence: TGTGCCAGCAGCATAAATCGGGTCAATGAGCAGTTCTTC. Full variable domain (remainder filled in from reference TRBV11-1 and TRBJ2-1): EAEVAQSPRYKITEKSQAVAFWCDPISGHATLYWYRQILGQGPELLVQFQDESVVDDSQLPKDRFSAERLKGVDSTLKIQPAELGDSAMYLCASSINRVNEQFFGPGTRLTVL.